A single sample is the source of the 20 T cell receptor beta chains below, sequenced in a study of T cells in Graves' hyperthyroidism and ophthalmopathy. Researchers amplified the TCR beta CDR3 regions from RNA transcripts. The HTBI primer set was used in a first-round RT-PCR of the TCR CDR3. A single record per CDR3 protein comes from TCRdb applying MiXCR to the multiplex PCR reads. The sample records 450,000 to 700,000 distinct CDR3 sequences, around 42% being singletons. The sequencing sample was made of peripheral blood or thyroid tissue (not recorded which). The origin of the receptors is an adult woman with Graves' disease, either hyperthyroidism or ophthalmopathy (not recorded which).

In this sample, this clonotype turned up many times. This rearrangement joins TRBV9 to TRBJ2-2, with 10 bases lining up with TRBD2. The CDR3 length is 16 residues. The J segment lost 5 bases and the V segment lost 0 bases, leaving 4 bases of the junction unmatched. Germline lookup yields CDR1 SGDLS and CDR2 YYNGEE. The CDR3 DNA follows: TGTGCCAGCAGCGTAGCCCTAGCGGGAGTTACCGGGGAGCTGTTTTTT. Its translation: CASSVALAGVTGELFF.

This clonotype has just a few counts. A single base separates this from a much larger clone, so it may be a read error. The rearrangement uses TRBV7-8 and TRBJ1-5; 7 nucleotides line up with TRBD1. The length of the CDR3 is 17 residues. V shed 8 bases, J shed 1 base, and the junction held 14 bases outside the gene matches. The germline V gene has CDR1 SGHVS and CDR2 FQNEAQ. CDR3 in amino acids: CASSLTGPARSNQPQHF. The CDR3 bases are TGTGCCAGCTCACTGACAGGGCCTGCCCGGAGCAATCAGCCCCAGCATTTT.

This clonotype has a count of ten or more. This chain joins TRBV5-6 and TRBJ2-6; D uncertain. CDR3 length: 14 residues. Trimming took 4 bases from V and 0 from J, leaving 5 bases between them. The germline V gene has CDR1 SGHDT and CDR2 YYEEEE. CDR3 nucleotides: TGTGCCAGCAGCCCGAACTCTGGGGCCAACGTCCTGACTTTC. Translated: CASSPNSGANVLTF.

The rearrangement uses TRBV19 and TRBJ1-2, with D unresolved. The CDR3 has 13 residues. The germline V gene has CDR1 LNHDA and CDR2 SQIVND (reference sequence). CDR3 DNA: TGTGCTAGAGAAAGGTTCAGTAACTATGGCTACACCTTC. Amino acid sequence: CARERFSNYGYTF.

This clonotype was counted at least ten times. The CDR3 loop reads CASSLAGTGSEQYF. In DNA form, the CDR3 reads TGTGCCAGCAGCCTCGCCGGGACAGGGAGTGAGCAGTACTTC. This sequence joins TRBV7-3 and TRBJ2-7; TRBD1 aligns across 9 bases. The CDR3 is made up of 14 amino acids. The trim removed 5 bases at V and 7 bases at J, leaving 9 bases unmatched. The germline V gene encodes CDR1 SGHTA and CDR2 FQGTGA.

The CDR3 loop is CASYRGYLLHF. DNA for the CDR3: TGTGCCAGCTACCGGGGGTATCTCCTCCACTTT. The chain has TRBV7-2 and TRBJ1-6, with D possibly matching TRBD1 (5 bases). V was cut by 8 bases and J by 15 bases, with 14 bases left in between. Germline V gene sequence: CDR1 SGHTA, CDR2 FQGNSA. There are 11 residues in the CDR3.

CDR3 sequence: CSAPRDTRSYEQYF. Written as DNA, the CDR3 is TGCAGTGCACCCCGGGACACACGCTCCTACGAGCAGTACTTC. V usage is TRBV20-1 and J usage is TRBJ2-7, with D perhaps matching TRBD1 (6 bases). Trimming took 6 bases from V and 0 from J, leaving 15 bases between them. Per germline, CDR1 DFQATT and CDR2 SNEGSKA (reference sequence). The CDR3 runs to 14 residues.

This chain joins TRBV19 and TRBJ1-1; D not certain. V lost 3 bases, J lost 1 base, and 12 bases lay in between. CDR1 is LNHDA and CDR2 is SQIVND in the germline V gene (reference sequence). The CDR3 covers 15 residues. The CDR3 here is CASSIPPAGNTEAFF. CDR3 sequence (DNA): TGTGCCAGTAGTATCCCGCCGGCAGGGAACACTGAAGCTTTCTTT.

This clonotype was seen once. The germline gene is not matched at one end of the junction; a read error may be the cause. This chain links TRBV7-3 with TRBJ1-1, with 7 bases aligning to TRBD1. The V gene's germline CDR1 is SGHTA and CDR2 FQGTGA. The length of the CDR3 is 16 residues. The CDR3: CASSQPARDRARQAFF. DNA of the CDR3: TGCGCCAGCAGCCAGCCGGCCCGAGACAGGGCCCGTCAAGCTTTCTTT.

With respect to this clonotype: Sequence at one end of the junction differs from germline and may be a read error. V and J are TRBV7-2 and TRBJ2-7; possibly TRBD1 for D (6 bases). This CDR3 has 14 residues. Germline CDR1 is SGHTA and CDR2 is FQGNSA. The CDR3 nucleotides read TGCGCCAGCCGCCCTGACAGGCCCTCCTACGAGCAGTACTTC. Its translation is CASRPDRPSYEQYF.

CDR3 in DNA: TGTGCCAGCAGCTTATCATCAGGGAACCAGCCCCAGCATTTT. Its protein product is CASSLSSGNQPQHF. The genes are TRBV7-9 and TRBJ1-5, with D tentatively TRBD1 (5 bases). Germline CDR1 is SEHNR and CDR2 is FQNEAQ (reference sequence). V gave up 2 bases and J gave up 7 bases, with 12 bases separating them. The CDR3 runs 14 residues.

This clonotype was detected ten times or more. The chain links TRBV10-1 to TRBJ2-5; 9 bases map to TRBD2. J lost 4 bases, V lost 1 base, and 4 bases had no gene match. The CDR3 loop spans 15 amino acids. The germline CDR1 and CDR2 sequences are WNHNN and SYGVQD (reference sequence). This CDR3 reads CASSEWREGRETQYF. The CDR3 nucleotides are TGCGCCAGCAGTGAGTGGCGGGAGGGTCGAGAGACCCAGTACTTC.

This clonotype was seen repeatedly, ten times or more. The chain carries TRBV10-3 and TRBJ2-7, with D tentatively TRBD1 (5 bases). With 4 bases removed from V and 0 bases from J, the gap between germline ends came to 16 bases. The germline V gene has CDR1 ENHRY and CDR2 SYGVKD. The CDR3 is 16 amino acids. CDR3: CAISVPPGHSSYEQYF. The CDR3 DNA reads as TGTGCCATCAGTGTTCCGCCAGGACACAGCTCCTACGAGCAGTACTTC.

There are many counts of this clonotype. The chain employs TRBV5-1 and TRBJ2-6; D remains ambiguous. CDR3 size: 17 residues. V was trimmed by 1 base and J by 0 bases, leaving 11 bases between them. CDR1 SGHRS and CDR2 YFSETQ come from the germline V gene. CDR3 nucleotides: TGCGCCAGCAGCTTGACGGAACCGAACTCTGGGGCCAACGTCCTGACTTTC. It codes for CASSLTEPNSGANVLTF. The whole variable domain, filled in from reference TRBV5-1 and TRBJ2-6, reads KAGVTQTPRYLIKTRGQQVTLSCSPISGHRSVSWYQQTPGQGLQFLFEYFSETQRNKGNFPGRFSGRQFSNSRSEMNVSTLELGDSALYLCASSLTEPNSGANVLTFGAGSRLTVL.

Comment on this clonotype: The junction departs from the called germline gene at one end, perhaps through a read error. The CDR3 reads CASSLSSYEQNF. The CDR3 DNA sequence: TGTGCCAGCAGTTTATCCTCCTACGAGCAGAACTTC. The gene calls are TRBV12-3 or TRBV12-4 and TRBJ2-7; D is unresolved. The CDR3 sequence is 12 residues long.

In its sample, this clonotype was seen a few times. The V gene is TRBV2, the J gene TRBJ2-7; D not certain. The CDR3 loop spans 12 amino acids. V gave up 11 bases and J gave up 2 bases, with 13 bases separating them. CDR1 is SNHLY and CDR2 is FYNNEI in the germline V gene. CDR3 region: CAAGQVAYEQYF. Here the CDR3 DNA reads TGTGCCGCCGGGCAGGTGGCCTACGAGCAGTACTTC.

This clonotype was recorded at least ten times. V gene TRBV5-8 combines with J gene TRBJ2-7, with 9 positions matching TRBD2. This CDR3 is 13 amino acids long. Trimming removed 4 bases from V and 8 bases from J; junction bases left unmatched: 7. The germline V gene has CDR1 SGHTS and CDR2 YDEGEE. The CDR3, as DNA: TGTGCCAGCAGCCCACTAGCGGGCCAACAGCAGTACTTC. Residues: CASSPLAGQQQYF.

This clonotype was seen many times. The chain joins TRBV4-1 to TRBJ1-4, with TRBD1 as a possible D gene (5 bases). The V and J ends lost 0 bases and 8 bases respectively, with 13 bases between them. CDR3 length: 15 residues. CDR1 and CDR2 (germline): MGHRA, YSYEKL. CDR3 loop: CASSQDSGGGEKLFF. The CDR3 nucleotides read TGCGCCAGCAGCCAAGATTCGGGGGGAGGGGAAAAACTGTTTTTT.

The rearrangement links TRBV10-3 to TRBJ1-2; unclear D gene. V lost 8 bases to trimming and J lost 10 bases, with 17 bases between them. Germline V lookup: CDR1 ENHRY, CDR2 SYGVKD. This CDR3 spans 12 amino acids. The CDR3 is CAIGYDGRSYTF. For the CDR3, the DNA is TGTGCCATCGGGTATGACGGCAGGTCCTACACCTTC.

Ten or more counts support this clonotype. The chain is built from TRBV20-1 and TRBJ1-5, with unresolved D. V lost 0 bases and J lost 1, with 4 bases in between. Germline CDR1 reads DFQATT; CDR2 reads SNEGSKA (reference sequence). CDR3 length: 13 residues. CDR3 region: CSAREHSNQPQHF. CDR3 nucleotides: TGCAGTGCTAGAGAGCACAGCAATCAGCCCCAGCATTTT.